This T cell receptor beta chain was observed in a study of cytomegalovirus exposure and HLA in healthy donors. The study's findings and limits: The Asian-associated ancestry cluster reportedly had fewer N-insertions than the roughly 720-donor mean in a later analysis. With later analysis, a missense DCLRE1C variant became linked to TCR beta V- and J-gene trimming. In vitro experiments confirmed that a few CMV-associated chains were specific for CMV antigens. Per published accounts, TCR beta sequences correctly predicted the HLA-A and HLA-B alleles of most subjects.

The study ran its PCR with 60 Vbeta and 13 Jbeta primers. Some clones are missing from TCRdb's copy, which holds only in-frame ones; the method was immunoSEQ multiplex PCR. The data contain hundreds of thousands of clones, about 80% of them singletons. The CDR3 is made up of 12 amino acids. V was cut by 5 bases and J by 7 bases, with 11 bases left in between. Germline CDR1 GTSNPN, CDR2 SVGIG (reference sequence). As to this clone: Its antigen is currently unknown.

The source is a man aged 40-49 years in good health and CMV-seropositive. The material sequenced was PBMCs. The chain links TRBV30 to TRBJ1-4; D unresolved. In DNA, the CDR3 is TGTGCCTGGGGTTCGGGATTTGAAAAACTGTTTTTT. Protein sequence: CAWGSGFEKLFF.